This TCR beta chain was found in a study of cytomegalovirus exposure and HLA in healthy donors. CDR3 length: 16 residues. V shed 0 bases and J 1 base; nucleotides not matched to a gene: 2. Germline-derived CDR1 and CDR2 are MRHNA and SNTAGT. The approximately 120-subject validation cohort, separate from the approximately 640-subject first cohort, included the donors. Clones were sequenced by immunoSEQ multiplex PCR, and TCRdb holds only the in-frame ones, with some missing. In the table there are 100,000 to 150,000 clones, 80% to 90% of which are singletons. Whole-study findings and limits: Cytomegalovirus association was assigned to over 150 TCR beta chains.

Remarks on this clone: What it recognizes is unknown.

Material for sequencing was PBMCs. J is TRBJ2-3 and V is TRBV6-4; TRBD2 aligns across 9 bases. The TCR was taken from a woman between 18 and 30 years old in good health and CMV-seronegative. The CDR3 protein is CASSDSGGGGTDTQYF. The CDR3 nucleotides read TGTGCCAGCAGTGACTCAGGCGGGGGGGGCACAGATACGCAGTATTTT.